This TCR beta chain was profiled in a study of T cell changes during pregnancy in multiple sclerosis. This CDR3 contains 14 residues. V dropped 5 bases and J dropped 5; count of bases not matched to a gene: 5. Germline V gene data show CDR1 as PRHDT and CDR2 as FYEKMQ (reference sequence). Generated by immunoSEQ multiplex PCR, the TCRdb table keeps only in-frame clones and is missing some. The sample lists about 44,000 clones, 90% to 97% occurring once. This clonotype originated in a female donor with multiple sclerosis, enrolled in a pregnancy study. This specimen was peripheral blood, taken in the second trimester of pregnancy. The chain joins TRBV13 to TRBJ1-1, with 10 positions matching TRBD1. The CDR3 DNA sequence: TGTGCCAGCAGCCCGGGACAGGGGAAGACTGAAGCTTTCTTT. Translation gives CASSPGQGKTEAFF.